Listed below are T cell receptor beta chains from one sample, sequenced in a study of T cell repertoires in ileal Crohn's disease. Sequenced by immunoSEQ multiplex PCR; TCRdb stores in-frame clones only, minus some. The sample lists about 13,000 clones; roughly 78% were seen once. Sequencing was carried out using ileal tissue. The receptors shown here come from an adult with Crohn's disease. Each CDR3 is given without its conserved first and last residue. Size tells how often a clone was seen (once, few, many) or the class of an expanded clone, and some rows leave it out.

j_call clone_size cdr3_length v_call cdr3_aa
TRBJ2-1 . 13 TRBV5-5 ASSRRGDGYNEQF
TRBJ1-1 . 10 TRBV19 ASSIGSTEAF
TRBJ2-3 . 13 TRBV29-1 SVPGLGGFTDTQY
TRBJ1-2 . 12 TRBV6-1 ASSLQGAAEGYT
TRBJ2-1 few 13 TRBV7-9 ASSLAVAGRDEQF
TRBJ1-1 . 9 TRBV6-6 ASRGGEEAF
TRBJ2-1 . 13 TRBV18 ASSPTAGLDNEQF
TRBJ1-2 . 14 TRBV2 ASSEGTGRTNYGYT
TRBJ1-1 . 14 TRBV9 ASSVGTGGGNTEAF
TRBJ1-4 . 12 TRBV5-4 ASSSDRNYEKLF
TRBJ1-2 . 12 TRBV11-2 ASSLGRGAYGYT
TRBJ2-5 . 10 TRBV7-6 ASSLERETQY
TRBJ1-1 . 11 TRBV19 ASSVTQRGEAF
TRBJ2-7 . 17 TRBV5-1 ASSTRTSGRVPDGYEQY
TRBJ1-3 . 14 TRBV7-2 ASSHLQGSSGNTIY
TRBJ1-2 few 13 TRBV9 ASSRDSHTSYGYT
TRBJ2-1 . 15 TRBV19 ASSMGLADWSYNEQF
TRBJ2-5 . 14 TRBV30 AWSVRGLAGVETQY
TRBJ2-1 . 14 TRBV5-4 ASGNPGLAGEYEQF
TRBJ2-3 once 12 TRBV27 ASSLGQGWDTQY
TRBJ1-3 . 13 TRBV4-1 ASSQVLSAGNTIY
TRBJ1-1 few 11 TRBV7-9 ASSFAQGTEAF
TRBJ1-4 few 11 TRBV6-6 ATEGQGFEKLF
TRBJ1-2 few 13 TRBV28 ASSTLGQGTRGYT
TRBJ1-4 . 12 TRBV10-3 AIRATGLNEKLF
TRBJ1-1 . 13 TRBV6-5 ASSYVARRNTEAF
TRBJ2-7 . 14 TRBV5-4 ASSSPQGSTTYEQY
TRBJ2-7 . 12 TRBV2 ASSGRGAISEQY
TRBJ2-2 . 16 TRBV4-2 ASSQGILAGALTGELF
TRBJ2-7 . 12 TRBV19 ASSRGQANYEQY
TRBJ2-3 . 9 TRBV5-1 ASSSTDTQY
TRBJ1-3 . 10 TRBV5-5 ASTTTGNTIY
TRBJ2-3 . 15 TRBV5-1 ASSHGGASGRSRTQY
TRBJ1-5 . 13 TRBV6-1 ASRQGTMSNQPQH
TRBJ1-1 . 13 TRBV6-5 ASGFRRPRGTEAF
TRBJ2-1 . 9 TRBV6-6 ASRTSGEQF
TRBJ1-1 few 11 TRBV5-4 ASAGEANTEAF
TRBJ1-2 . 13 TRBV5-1 ASSVLTGGNYGYT
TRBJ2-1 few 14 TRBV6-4 ASSDSSSGDLGEQF
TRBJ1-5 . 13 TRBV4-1 ASSQDLQGFGPQH
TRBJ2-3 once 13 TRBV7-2 ASSIRSSSTDTQY
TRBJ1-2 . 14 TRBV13 ASSRKGQGLFYGYT
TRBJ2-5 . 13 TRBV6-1 ASSAYSGASETQY
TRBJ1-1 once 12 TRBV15 ATSVGTGNTEAF
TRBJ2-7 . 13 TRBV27 ASSLLAGGPYEQY
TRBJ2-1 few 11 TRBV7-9 ASTVAGKNEQF
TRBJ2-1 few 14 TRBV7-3 ASSSPGTSDQNEQF
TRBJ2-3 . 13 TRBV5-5 ASSLGTGGTDTQY
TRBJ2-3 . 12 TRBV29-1 SVDLGSLRDTQY
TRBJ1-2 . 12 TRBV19 ASSIHGTQNGYT
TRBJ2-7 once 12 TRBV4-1 ASSRPGQSNEQY
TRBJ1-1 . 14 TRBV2 ARTSRQGSMNTEAF
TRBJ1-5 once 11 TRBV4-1 ASSQAGSGPQH
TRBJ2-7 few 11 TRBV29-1 SVERGDGGEQY
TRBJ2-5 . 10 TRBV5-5 ASSGTLETQY